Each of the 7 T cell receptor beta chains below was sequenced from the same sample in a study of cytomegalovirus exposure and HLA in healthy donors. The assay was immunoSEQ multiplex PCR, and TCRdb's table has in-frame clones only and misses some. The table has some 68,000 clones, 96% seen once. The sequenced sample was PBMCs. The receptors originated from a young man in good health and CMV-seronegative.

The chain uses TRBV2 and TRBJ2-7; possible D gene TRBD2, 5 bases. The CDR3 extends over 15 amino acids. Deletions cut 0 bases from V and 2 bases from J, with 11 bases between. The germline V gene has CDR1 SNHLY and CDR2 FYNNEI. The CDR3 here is CASSEASGYTYEQYF. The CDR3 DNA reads TGTGCCAGCAGTGAAGCGAGCGGATATACCTACGAGCAGTACTTC.

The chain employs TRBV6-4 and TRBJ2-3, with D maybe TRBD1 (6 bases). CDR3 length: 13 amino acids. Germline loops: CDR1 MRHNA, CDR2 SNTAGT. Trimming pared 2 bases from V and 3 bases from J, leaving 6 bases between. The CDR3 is CASSDQGTDTQYF. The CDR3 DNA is TGTGCCAGCAGTGACCAGGGGACAGATACGCAGTATTTT.

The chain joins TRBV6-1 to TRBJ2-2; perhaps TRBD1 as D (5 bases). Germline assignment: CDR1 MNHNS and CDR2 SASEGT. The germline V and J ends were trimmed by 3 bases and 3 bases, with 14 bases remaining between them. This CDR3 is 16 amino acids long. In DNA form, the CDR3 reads TGTGCCAGCAGTGAGGCAAGGACATTAGACACCGGGGAGCTGTTTTTT. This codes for CASSEARTLDTGELFF.

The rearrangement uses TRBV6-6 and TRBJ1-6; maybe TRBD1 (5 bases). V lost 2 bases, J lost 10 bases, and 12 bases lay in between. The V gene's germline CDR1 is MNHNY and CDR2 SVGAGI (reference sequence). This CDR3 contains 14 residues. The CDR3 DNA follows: TGTGCCAGCAGTTACGGCAGGGTCGAGTCACCCCTCCACTTT. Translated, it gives CASSYGRVESPLHF.

The CDR3 reads CASSLGSGGNGYTF. The CDR3 DNA reads as TGTGCCAGCAGCTTAGGTTCAGGTGGAAATGGCTACACCTTC. The chain combines TRBV13 with TRBJ1-2; D uncertain. From germline, CDR1 is PRHDT and CDR2 FYEKMQ (reference sequence). The CDR3 length is 14 residues. V was trimmed by 0 bases and J by 6 bases, leaving 11 bases between them.

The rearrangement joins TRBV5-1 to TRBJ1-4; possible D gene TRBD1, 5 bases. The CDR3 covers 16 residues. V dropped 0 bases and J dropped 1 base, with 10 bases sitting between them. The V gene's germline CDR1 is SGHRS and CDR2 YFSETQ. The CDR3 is CASSLAGGRTNEKLFF. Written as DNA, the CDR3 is TGCGCCAGCAGCTTGGCGGGGGGACGAACTAATGAAAAACTGTTTTTT.

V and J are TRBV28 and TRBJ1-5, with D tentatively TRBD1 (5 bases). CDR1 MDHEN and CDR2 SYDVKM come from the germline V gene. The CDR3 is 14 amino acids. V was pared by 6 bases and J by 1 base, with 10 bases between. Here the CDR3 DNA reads TGTGCCAGCAGGCAGCAGGGAAGCAATCAGCCCCAGCATTTT. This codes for CASRQQGSNQPQHF.